This is a list of T cell receptor beta chains from one sample in a study of cytotoxic CD8 clonotypes in ibrutinib-treated CLL. Clones were sequenced by immunoSEQ multiplex PCR, and TCRdb holds only the in-frame ones, with some missing. The profile shows roughly 330,000 clones, over 60% of them singletons. The source was PBMCs, collected after 36 months of ibrutinib treatment. The source is a human donor with chronic lymphocytic leukemia. The CDR3 runs from the conserved cysteine through the conserved F or W. The D gene is left open where the match is weak. Clone size is stated in some rows and not others, as once, few, many or a class when expanded.

J	V	size	D	CDR3	DNA
TRBJ1-2	TRBV19	NA	NA	CASSLRVLHGYTF	TGTGCCAGTAGTCTACGAGTTCTCCATGGCTACACCTTC
TRBJ2-2	TRBV7-3	NA	TRBD2	CASSPQTSGSVGELFF	TGTGCCAGCAGCCCGCAGACTAGCGGGAGTGTCGGGGAGCTGTTTTTT
TRBJ2-7	TRBV11-3	few	NA	CASSPGTTYEQYF	TGTGCCAGCAGCCCCGGGACGACCTACGAGCAGTACTTC
TRBJ1-5	TRBV11-2	NA	NA	CASSLDRDEQPQHF	TGTGCCAGCAGCTTAGACAGGGATGAACAGCCCCAGCATTTT
TRBJ1-5	TRBV5-6	NA	TRBD1	CASSRQGNQPQHF	TGTGCCAGCAGCAGACAGGGAAATCAGCCCCAGCATTTT
TRBJ2-3	TRBV5-4	NA	NA	CASSLLQGPDTQYF	TGTGCCAGCAGCTTGCTCCAGGGCCCAGATACGCAGTATTTT
TRBJ2-3	TRBV28	NA	TRBD1	CASSLRRTGLDTQYF	TGTGCCAGCAGTTTACGGAGGACAGGCCTCGATACGCAGTATTTT
TRBJ2-7	TRBV6-1	NA	NA	CASRTGHYEQYF	TGTGCCAGCAGGACAGGCCACTACGAGCAGTACTTC
TRBJ1-2	TRBV29-1	NA	NA	CSVEEPRLYGYTF	TGCAGCGTTGAAGAGCCCCGTCTCTATGGCTACACCTTC
TRBJ2-5	TRBV19	NA	TRBD1	CASSRGRKGTGQETQYF	TGTGCCAGTAGTAGGGGCCGGAAAGGGACAGGTCAAGAGACCCAGTACTTC
TRBJ1-1	TRBV15	NA	NA	CATSRGPRLAEAFF	TGTGCCACCAGCAGAGGGCCCCGTCTTGCTGAAGCTTTCTTT
TRBJ2-1	TRBV7-6	NA	TRBD2	CASSLGLAGGNEQFF	TGTGCCAGCAGCTTGGGACTAGCGGGGGGGAATGAGCAGTTCTTC
TRBJ1-1	TRBV6-1	NA	NA	CASWSGAPNTEAFF	TGTGCCAGCTGGTCAGGCGCCCCGAACACTGAAGCTTTCTTT
TRBJ2-7	TRBV15	few	TRBD2	CATSRGGSYSYEQYF	TGTGCCACCAGCAGAGGCGGGAGCTACTCCTACGAGCAGTACTTC
TRBJ2-7	TRBV29-1	NA	NA	CSVEYRDFPYEQYF	TGCAGCGTTGAGTACAGGGATTTCCCCTACGAGCAGTACTTC
TRBJ1-2	TRBV7-3	NA	NA	CASSLYSFYGYTF	TGTGCCAGCAGCTTATACAGTTTCTATGGCTACACCTTC
TRBJ2-7	TRBV27	NA	TRBD2	CASSPTSGRAYEQYF	TGTGCCAGCAGTCCGACTAGCGGGAGGGCCTACGAGCAGTACTTC
TRBJ2-7	TRBV6-5	NA	NA	CASSPGRRSYEQYF	TGTGCCAGCAGCCCGGGACGGAGATCCTACGAGCAGTACTTC
TRBJ2-3	TRBV5-1	NA	NA	CASSLRTSGSTDTQYF	TGCGCCAGCAGCTTACGAACCTCGGGAAGCACAGATACGCAGTATTTT
TRBJ1-1	TRBV2	NA	NA	CASSERSFGTEAFF	TGTGCCAGCAGTGAAAGGTCTTTTGGCACTGAAGCTTTCTTT
TRBJ2-7	TRBV5-4	few	TRBD2	CASSLAGSYEQYF	TGTGCCAGCAGCCTAGCGGGATCCTACGAGCAGTACTTC
TRBJ1-1	TRBV27	NA	NA	CASSPKGHTEAFF	TGTGCCAGCAGCCCAAAGGGCCACACTGAAGCTTTCTTT
TRBJ2-7	TRBV6-6	NA	NA	CASRNRYYEQYF	TGTGCCAGCCGGAACAGGTACTACGAGCAGTACTTC
TRBJ1-1	TRBV2	NA	NA	CASHQRLNTEAFF	TGTGCCAGCCATCAGCGATTAAACACTGAAGCTTTCTTT
TRBJ2-5	TRBV28	NA	TRBD2	CASSYTPGTSGSQTQYF	TGTGCCAGCAGTTATACCCCCGGGACTAGCGGGAGTCAGACCCAGTACTTC